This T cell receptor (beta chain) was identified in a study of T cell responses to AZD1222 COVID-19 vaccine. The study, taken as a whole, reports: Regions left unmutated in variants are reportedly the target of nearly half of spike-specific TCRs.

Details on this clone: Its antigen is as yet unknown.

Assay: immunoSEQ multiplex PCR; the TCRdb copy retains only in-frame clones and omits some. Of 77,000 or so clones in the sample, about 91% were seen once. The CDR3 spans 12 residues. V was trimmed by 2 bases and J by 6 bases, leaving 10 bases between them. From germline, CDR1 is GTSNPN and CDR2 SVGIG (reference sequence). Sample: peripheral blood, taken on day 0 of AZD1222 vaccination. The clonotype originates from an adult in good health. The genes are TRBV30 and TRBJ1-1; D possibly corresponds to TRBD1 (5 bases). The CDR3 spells CAWSRQSAEAFF. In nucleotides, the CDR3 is TGTGCCTGGAGTCGACAGAGCGCTGAAGCTTTCTTT.